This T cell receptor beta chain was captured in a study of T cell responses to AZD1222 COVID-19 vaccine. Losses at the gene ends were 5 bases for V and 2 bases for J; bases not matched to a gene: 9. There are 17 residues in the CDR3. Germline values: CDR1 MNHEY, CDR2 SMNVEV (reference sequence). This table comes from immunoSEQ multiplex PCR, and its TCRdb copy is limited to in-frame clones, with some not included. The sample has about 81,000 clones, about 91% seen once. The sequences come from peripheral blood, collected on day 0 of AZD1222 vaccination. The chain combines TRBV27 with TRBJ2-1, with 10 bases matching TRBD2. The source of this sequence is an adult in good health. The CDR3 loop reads CASSPLRTSGPYNEQFF. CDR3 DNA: TGTGCCAGCAGTCCCCTTCGGACTAGCGGTCCCTACAATGAGCAGTTCTTC.